A single count supports the clone carrying this T cell receptor (beta chain). Patients of the Seattle cohort, enrolled during active infection, were followed longitudinally. In the authors' methods: Nucleated cell number was recorded as an estimate derived from reference gene primer amplification. Clones were read by immunoSEQ multiplex PCR, and TCRdb kept only the in-frame ones, dropping some. V and J calls and clone size are as listed in that table; D and trimming were resolved from the DNA. The sample lists some 180,000 clones, roughly 76% occurring once. The data were obtained in a study of blood T cell repertoires in COVID-19. Whole-study context: Sites in the United States, Italy and Spain provided acute and convalescent COVID-19 samples. Sources were T cells, B-cell-depleted T cells, or PBMCs; the material itself was cDNA or gDNA.

The CDR3 has 16 amino acids. V lost 5 bases and J lost 1, with 14 bases in between. Germline CDR1 is LGHDT and CDR2 is YNNKEL (reference sequence). The sequenced material came from peripheral blood. The chain joins TRBV3-1 (or the pseudogene TRBV3-2) to TRBJ2-2; D is possibly TRBD2 (5 bases). The receptor was isolated from a woman in her 40s with COVID-19, enrolled during active disease. The CDR3 nucleotides read TGTGCCAGCAGCGGTTATGCAGCGGAGAACACCGGGGAGCTGTTTTTT. It is translated as CASSGYAAENTGELFF.